This TCR beta chain was captured in a study of blood T cell repertoires in COVID-19. Study-wide context: From the United States, Italy and Spain came samples of acute and convalescent COVID-19.

Generated by immunoSEQ multiplex PCR, the TCRdb table keeps only in-frame clones and is missing some. The data contain around 300,000 clones, 85% to 90% of them singletons. This CDR3 has 15 amino acids. Germline CDR1 reads SGHVS; CDR2 reads FQNEAQ. The V and J ends lost 0 bases and 9 bases respectively, with 14 bases between them. The chain is built from TRBV7-8 and TRBJ1-4; D is possibly TRBD1 (6 bases). The sequencing input was peripheral blood. The receptor's source is a human donor in a cohort sampled during active COVID-19. CDR3 sequence (DNA): TGTGCCAGCAGCTTAGCGGGGGCCGTTAGGCAAAAACTGTTTTTT. It specifies CASSLAGAVRQKLFF.